These T cell receptor beta chains were read from a single sample in a study of blood T cells in healthy people across ages. TCRdb re-derived calls from the 5' RACE reads in MiXCR, one entry per CDR3 protein. The table records roughly 1.6 million distinct CDR3 sequences, about 31% of them present only once. The specimen sequenced was blood. Receptors were obtained from a woman in her thirties in good health. CDR3s include the opening cysteine and the closing phenylalanine or tryptophan. Size tells how often a clone was seen (once, few, many) or the class of an expanded clone, and some rows leave it out.

cdr3_length clone_size v_call cdr3_aa
14 - TRBV9 CASSAKTGNYGYTF
13 - TRBV20-1 CSARYGVRETQYF
20 many TRBV4-1 CASSQDPSTSGAFRRETQYF
13 - TRBV5-1 CASSPGAGEGYTF
13 - TRBV30 CAWGRDSSYEQYF
16 few TRBV3-1 CASSHGLSSGNNGQFF
15 once TRBV5-1 CASGRAGQGEETQYF
15 few TRBV29-1 CSGRQGSESSYEQYF
14 - TRBV7-2 CASSLVGYAHGCTF
16 - TRBV5-1 CASSQTIQGSTDTQYF
16 - TRBV4-2 CASSQDSGPSYNEQFF
16 once TRBV6-6 CASSFGIDRWFDGHTF
18 few TRBV18 CASSPPGLKFATNEKLFF
16 - TRBV29-1 CSVEDGGGRQSYEQYF
16 - TRBV21-1 CASSRRPPTGNYEQYF
12 - TRBV11-2 CASSFRTPRQYF
16 few TRBV9 CASSASGGDLYNEQFF
15 - TRBV3-1 CASSPGTGGTRGYTF
14 - TRBV2 CASRTRQAGQPQHF